This is a list of T cell receptor beta chains from one sample in a study of CD8 T cells in ankylosing spondylitis. TCRdb re-called the 5' RACE reads through MiXCR, storing one row per CDR3 protein. This sample has 200,000 to 300,000 distinct CDR3 sequences, with 8% to 11% found just once. Specimen: blood, either unsorted or a sorted T cell fraction (not recorded which). Receptors were obtained from a male donor with ankylosing spondylitis or in good health (not recorded which). CDR3s include the opening cysteine and the closing phenylalanine or tryptophan. The D gene is left open where the match is weak. Clone size is shown for a subset of rows, as once, few, many or a class of expanded clone.

d_call: NA; j_call: TRBJ2-2; v_call: TRBV7-9; clone_size: many; cdr3_nt: TGTGCCAGCAGCTTAAAGTCAGGCGGGGCGAACACCGGGGAGCTGTTTTTT; cdr3_aa: CASSLKSGGANTGELFF
d_call: NA; j_call: TRBJ2-7; v_call: TRBV4-2; clone_size: many; cdr3_nt: TGTGCCAGCAGCCATGGCAGGGAGAACGAGCAGTACTTC; cdr3_aa: CASSHGRENEQYF
d_call: NA; j_call: TRBJ2-7; v_call: TRBV3-1; clone_size: many; cdr3_nt: TGTGCCAGCAGCCGGAGGCCGGGGACCTACGAGCAGTACTTC; cdr3_aa: CASSRRPGTYEQYF
d_call: TRBD2; j_call: TRBJ2-3; v_call: TRBV10-2; clone_size: many; cdr3_nt: TGCGCCAGCAGCAGCGGGGGGAGCACAGATACGCAGTATTTT; cdr3_aa: CASSSGGSTDTQYF
d_call: NA; j_call: TRBJ2-7; v_call: TRBV29-1; clone_size: NA; cdr3_nt: TGCAGCGTTATGGCGGGCTACGAGCAGTACTTC; cdr3_aa: CSVMAGYEQYF
d_call: TRBD2; j_call: TRBJ2-1; v_call: TRBV6-5; clone_size: many; cdr3_nt: TGTGCCAGCAGTTACATTAAAGCGGGAGAGGGGAATGAGCAGTTCTTC; cdr3_aa: CASSYIKAGEGNEQFF
d_call: TRBD2; j_call: TRBJ2-4; v_call: TRBV6-2/TRBV6-3; clone_size: many; cdr3_nt: TGTGCCAGCAGTTACCAACTAGCGGGAGTGCGGGGGAACATTCAGTACTTC; cdr3_aa: CASSYQLAGVRGNIQYF
d_call: TRBD1; j_call: TRBJ1-5; v_call: TRBV12-5; clone_size: many; cdr3_nt: TGTGCTAGTGGTTCCCCGACTGGACAGGCGGATCAGCCCCAGCATTTT; cdr3_aa: CASGSPTGQADQPQHF
d_call: TRBD1; j_call: TRBJ1-5; v_call: TRBV6-1; clone_size: many; cdr3_nt: TGTGCCAGCAGTCCAAACAGGGGCCTAAATCAGCCCCAGCATTTT; cdr3_aa: CASSPNRGLNQPQHF
d_call: TRBD2; j_call: TRBJ2-2; v_call: TRBV20-1; clone_size: many; cdr3_nt: TGCAGTGCTCGAGGTGTTAGCGGGGGGGCGAACACCGGGGAGCTGTTTTTT; cdr3_aa: CSARGVSGGANTGELFF
d_call: NA; j_call: TRBJ2-5; v_call: TRBV3-1; clone_size: many; cdr3_nt: TGTGCCAGCAGCCCCCGTCGACTAGGACAAGAGACCCAGTACTTC; cdr3_aa: CASSPRRLGQETQYF
d_call: NA; j_call: TRBJ1-6; v_call: TRBV5-1; clone_size: many; cdr3_nt: TGCGCCAGCAGCAGACGGGACCTGGGAGACAATTCACCCCTCCACTTT; cdr3_aa: CASSRRDLGDNSPLHF
d_call: TRBD1; j_call: TRBJ1-6; v_call: TRBV7-2; clone_size: NA; cdr3_nt: TGTGCCAGCAGCCTAACCCCTCCGGACAGGGATAATTCACCCCTCCACTTT; cdr3_aa: CASSLTPPDRDNSPLHF
d_call: NA; j_call: TRBJ2-7; v_call: TRBV5-1; clone_size: many; cdr3_nt: TGCGCCAGCAGCTTGGGTGTCGGGAGCCCCTACGAGCAGTACTTC; cdr3_aa: CASSLGVGSPYEQYF
d_call: NA; j_call: TRBJ1-1; v_call: TRBV18; clone_size: few; cdr3_nt: TGTGCCAGCTCAAATACAGTAAGCACTGAAGCTTTCTTT; cdr3_aa: CASSNTVSTEAFF
d_call: NA; j_call: TRBJ2-7; v_call: TRBV5-1; clone_size: NA; cdr3_nt: TGCGCCAGCAGCTGGGGGGACCGCCTGACCTCCTACGAGCAGTACTTC; cdr3_aa: CASSWGDRLTSYEQYF